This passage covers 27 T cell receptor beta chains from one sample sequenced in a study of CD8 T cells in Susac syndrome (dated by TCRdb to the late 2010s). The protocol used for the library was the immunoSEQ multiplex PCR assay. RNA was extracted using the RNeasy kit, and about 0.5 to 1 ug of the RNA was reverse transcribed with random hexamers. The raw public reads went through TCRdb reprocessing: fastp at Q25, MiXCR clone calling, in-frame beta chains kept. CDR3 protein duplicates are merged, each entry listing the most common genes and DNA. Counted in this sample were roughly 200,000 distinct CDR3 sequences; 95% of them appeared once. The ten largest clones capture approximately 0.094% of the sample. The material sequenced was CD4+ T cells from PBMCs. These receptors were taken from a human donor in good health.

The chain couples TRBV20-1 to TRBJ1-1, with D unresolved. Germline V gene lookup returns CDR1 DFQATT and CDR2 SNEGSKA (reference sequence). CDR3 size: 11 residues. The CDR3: CRGQVGTEAFF. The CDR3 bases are TGCAGGGGCCAGGTGGGCACTGAAGCTTTCTTT.

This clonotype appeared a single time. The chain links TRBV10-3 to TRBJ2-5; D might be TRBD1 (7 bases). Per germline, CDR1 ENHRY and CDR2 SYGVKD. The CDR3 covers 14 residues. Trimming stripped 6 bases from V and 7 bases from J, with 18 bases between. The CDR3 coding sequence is TGTGCCATCAGGGGAGACAGGGACTCGGTGACCCAGTACTTC. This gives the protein CAIRGDRDSVTQYF.

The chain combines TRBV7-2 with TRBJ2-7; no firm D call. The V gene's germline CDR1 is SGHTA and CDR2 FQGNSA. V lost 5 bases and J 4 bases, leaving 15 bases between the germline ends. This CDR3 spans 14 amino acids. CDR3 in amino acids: CASSPQPNNYEQYF. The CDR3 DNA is TGTGCCAGCAGCCCACAGCCCAACAATTACGAGCAGTACTTC.

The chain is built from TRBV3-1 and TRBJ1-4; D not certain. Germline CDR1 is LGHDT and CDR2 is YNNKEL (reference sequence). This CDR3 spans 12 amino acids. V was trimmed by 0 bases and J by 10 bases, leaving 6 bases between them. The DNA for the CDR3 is TGTGCCAGCAGCCAAGAAGCCGGAAAACTGTTTTTT. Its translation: CASSQEAGKLFF.

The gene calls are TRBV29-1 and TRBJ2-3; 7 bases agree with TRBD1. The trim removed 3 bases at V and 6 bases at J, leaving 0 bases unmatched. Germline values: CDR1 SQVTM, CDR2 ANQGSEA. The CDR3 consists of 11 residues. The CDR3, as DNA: TGCAGCGTTGAGGGACAGGATACGCAGTATTTT. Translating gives CSVEGQDTQYF.

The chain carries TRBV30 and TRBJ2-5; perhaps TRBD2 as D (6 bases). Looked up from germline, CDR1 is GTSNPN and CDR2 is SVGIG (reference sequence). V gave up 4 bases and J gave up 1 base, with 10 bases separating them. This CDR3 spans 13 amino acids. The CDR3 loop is CAWTAGLQETQYF. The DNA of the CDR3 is TGTGCCTGGACGGCGGGACTCCAAGAGACCCAGTACTTC.

The CDR3 DNA is TGTGCCAGCAGTCCTAAGAAAATGACAGGGGAGGACAATGAGCAGTTCTTC. Its translation: CASSPKKMTGEDNEQFF. The V call is TRBV27, the J call TRBJ2-1; TRBD1 agrees at 8 bases. With 5 bases clipped from V and 5 bases from J, the junction kept 14 bases outside the gene matches. There are 17 residues in the CDR3. In germline, CDR1 is MNHEY, CDR2 SMNVEV (reference sequence).

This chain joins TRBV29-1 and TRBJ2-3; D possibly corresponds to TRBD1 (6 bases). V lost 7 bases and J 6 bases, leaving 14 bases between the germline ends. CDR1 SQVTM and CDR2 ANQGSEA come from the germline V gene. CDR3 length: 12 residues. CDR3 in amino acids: CSARGVGDTQYF. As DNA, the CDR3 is TGCAGCGCCAGGGGAGTTGGGGATACGCAGTATTTT.

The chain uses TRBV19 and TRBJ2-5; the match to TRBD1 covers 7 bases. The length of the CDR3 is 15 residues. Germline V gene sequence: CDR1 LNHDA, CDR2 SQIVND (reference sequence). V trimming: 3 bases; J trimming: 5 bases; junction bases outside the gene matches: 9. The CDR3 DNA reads TGTGCCAGTAGTATTGGGGAGACAGGGTGGGAGACCCAGTACTTC. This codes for CASSIGETGWETQYF.

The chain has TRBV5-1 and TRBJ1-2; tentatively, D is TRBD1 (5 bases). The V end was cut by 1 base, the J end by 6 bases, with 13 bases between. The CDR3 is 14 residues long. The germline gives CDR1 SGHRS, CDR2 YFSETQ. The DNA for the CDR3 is TGCGCCAGCAGCTTGACAGGCAGGGCGGATGGCTACACCTTC. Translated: CASSLTGRADGYTF. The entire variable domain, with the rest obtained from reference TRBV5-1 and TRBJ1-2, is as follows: KAGVTQTPRYLIKTRGQQVTLSCSPISGHRSVSWYQQTPGQGLQFLFEYFSETQRNKGNFPGRFSGRQFSNSRSEMNVSTLELGDSALYLCASSLTGRADGYTFGSGTRLTVV.

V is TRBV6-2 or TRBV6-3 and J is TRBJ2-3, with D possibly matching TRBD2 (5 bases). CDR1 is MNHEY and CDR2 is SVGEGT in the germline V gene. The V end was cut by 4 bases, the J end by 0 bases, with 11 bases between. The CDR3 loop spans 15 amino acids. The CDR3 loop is CASSSDRGSTDTQYF. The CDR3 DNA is TGTGCCAGCAGTTCCGACCGGGGAAGCACAGATACGCAGTATTTT.

In DNA form, the CDR3 reads TGCGCCAGCAGCCAGGACCACAGGGCCCCCGGGGAGCTGTTTTTT. Translating gives CASSQDHRAPGELFF. V usage is TRBV4-3 and J usage is TRBJ2-2; TRBD1 is a possible D gene (6 bases). Deletions cut 3 bases from V and 6 bases from J, with 14 bases between. This CDR3 has 15 amino acids. The germline V gene has CDR1 LGHNA and CDR2 YSLEER.

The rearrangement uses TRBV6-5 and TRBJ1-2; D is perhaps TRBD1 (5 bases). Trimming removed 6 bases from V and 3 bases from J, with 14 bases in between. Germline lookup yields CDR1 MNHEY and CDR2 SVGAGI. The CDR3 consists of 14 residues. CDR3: CASRRGEGDYGYTF. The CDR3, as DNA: TGTGCCAGCAGACGGGGGGAGGGCGACTATGGCTACACCTTC.

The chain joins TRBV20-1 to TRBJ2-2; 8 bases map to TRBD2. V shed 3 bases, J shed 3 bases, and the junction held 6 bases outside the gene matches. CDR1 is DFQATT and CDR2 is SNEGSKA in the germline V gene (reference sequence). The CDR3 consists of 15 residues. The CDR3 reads CSARPTSGYTGELFF. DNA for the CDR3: TGCAGTGCTAGGCCCACTAGCGGTTACACCGGGGAGCTGTTTTTT.

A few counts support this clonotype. The CDR3 region is CASSTGVGAFF. In DNA form, the CDR3 reads TGTGCCAGCAGCACGGGTGTCGGAGCTTTCTTT. The chain couples TRBV25-1 to TRBJ1-1; D gene ambiguous. This CDR3 spans 11 amino acids. The ends were cut back, 6 bases at V and 10 bases at J, with 12 bases in the middle. Germline CDR1 and CDR2: MGHDK and SYGVNS. Full variable domain (outside the CDR3, taken from reference TRBV25-1 and TRBJ1-1): EADIYQTPRYLVIGTGKKITLECSQTMGHDKMYWYQQDPGMELHLIHYSYGVNSTEKGDLSSESTVSRIRTEHFPLTLESARPSHTSQYLCASSTGVGAFFGQGTRLTVV.

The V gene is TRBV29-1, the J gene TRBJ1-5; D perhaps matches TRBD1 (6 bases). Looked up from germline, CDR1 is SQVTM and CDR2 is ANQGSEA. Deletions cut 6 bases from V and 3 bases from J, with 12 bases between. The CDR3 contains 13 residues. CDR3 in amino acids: CSVEAGVNQPQHF. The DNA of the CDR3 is TGCAGCGTGGAGGCAGGGGTCAATCAGCCCCAGCATTTT.

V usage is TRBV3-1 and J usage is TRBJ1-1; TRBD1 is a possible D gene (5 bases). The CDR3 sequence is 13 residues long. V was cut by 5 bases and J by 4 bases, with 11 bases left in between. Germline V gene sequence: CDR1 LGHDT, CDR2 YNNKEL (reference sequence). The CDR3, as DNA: TGTGCCAGCAGCTACCAGGGTGGCACTGAAGCTTTCTTT. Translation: CASSYQGGTEAFF.

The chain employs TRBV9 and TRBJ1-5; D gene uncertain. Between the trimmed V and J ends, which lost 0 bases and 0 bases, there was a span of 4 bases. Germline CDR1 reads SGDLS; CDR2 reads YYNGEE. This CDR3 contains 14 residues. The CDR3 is CASSVAVSNQPQHF. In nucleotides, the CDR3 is TGTGCCAGCAGCGTAGCCGTTAGCAATCAGCCCCAGCATTTT. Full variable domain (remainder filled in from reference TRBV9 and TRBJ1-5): DSGVTQTPKHLITATGQRVTLRCSPRSGDLSVYWYQQSLDQGLQFLIQYYNGEERAKGNILERFSAQQFPDLHSELNLSSLELGDSALYFCASSVAVSNQPQHFGDGTRLSIL.

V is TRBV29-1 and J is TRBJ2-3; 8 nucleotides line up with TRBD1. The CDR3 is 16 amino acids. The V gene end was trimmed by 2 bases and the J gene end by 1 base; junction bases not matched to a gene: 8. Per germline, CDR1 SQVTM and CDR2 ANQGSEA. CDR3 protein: CSVELGRGPGTDTQYF. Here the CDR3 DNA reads TGCAGCGTTGAATTGGGCAGGGGGCCCGGCACAGATACGCAGTATTTT.

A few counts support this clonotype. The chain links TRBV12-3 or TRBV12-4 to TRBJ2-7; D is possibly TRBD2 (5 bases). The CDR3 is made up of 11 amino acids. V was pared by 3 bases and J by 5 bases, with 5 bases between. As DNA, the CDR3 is TGTGCCAGCAGTTTGGAGGACGAGCAGTACTTC. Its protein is CASSLEDEQYF.

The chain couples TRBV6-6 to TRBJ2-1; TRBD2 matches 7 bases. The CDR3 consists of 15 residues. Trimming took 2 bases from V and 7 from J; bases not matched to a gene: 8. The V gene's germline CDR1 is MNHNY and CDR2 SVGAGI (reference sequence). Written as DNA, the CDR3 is TGTGCCAGCAGTTACGGCGCGGGAGTAGGGAATGAGCAGTTCTTC. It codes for CASSYGAGVGNEQFF.

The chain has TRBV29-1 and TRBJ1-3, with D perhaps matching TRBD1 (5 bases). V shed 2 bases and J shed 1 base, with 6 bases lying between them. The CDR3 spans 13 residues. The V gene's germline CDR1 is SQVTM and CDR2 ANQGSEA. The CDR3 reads CSVERQSGNTIYF. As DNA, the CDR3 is TGCAGCGTTGAACGACAGTCTGGAAACACCATATATTTT.

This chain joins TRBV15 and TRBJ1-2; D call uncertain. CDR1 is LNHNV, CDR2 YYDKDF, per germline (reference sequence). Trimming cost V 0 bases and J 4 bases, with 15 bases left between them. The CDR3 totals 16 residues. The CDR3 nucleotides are TGTGCCACCAGCAGAGATCCGTTCGGACTGACCTATGGCTACACCTTC. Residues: CATSRDPFGLTYGYTF.

Here the CDR3 reads CSVGSRVNTEAFF. For the CDR3, the DNA is TGCAGCGTCGGATCCAGGGTGAACACTGAAGCTTTCTTT. V and J are TRBV29-1 and TRBJ1-1; D is possibly TRBD1 (5 bases). Trimming left V 6 bases short and J 0 bases short, with 11 bases between. The CDR3 covers 13 residues. Germline V gene data show CDR1 as SQVTM and CDR2 as ANQGSEA.

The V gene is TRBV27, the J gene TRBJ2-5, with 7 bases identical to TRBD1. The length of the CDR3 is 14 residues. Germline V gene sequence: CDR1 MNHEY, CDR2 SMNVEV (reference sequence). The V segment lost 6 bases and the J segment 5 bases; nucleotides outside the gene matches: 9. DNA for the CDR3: TGTGCCAGCAGGAGACAGGGCCCCCGGGAGACCCAGTACTTC. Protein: CASRRQGPRETQYF.

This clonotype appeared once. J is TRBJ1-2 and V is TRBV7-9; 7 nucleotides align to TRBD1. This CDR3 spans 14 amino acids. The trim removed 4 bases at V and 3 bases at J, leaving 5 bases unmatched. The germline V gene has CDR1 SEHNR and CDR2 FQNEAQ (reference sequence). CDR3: CASSSGTVYYGYTF. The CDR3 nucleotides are TGTGCCAGCAGCTCAGGGACAGTCTACTATGGCTACACCTTC.

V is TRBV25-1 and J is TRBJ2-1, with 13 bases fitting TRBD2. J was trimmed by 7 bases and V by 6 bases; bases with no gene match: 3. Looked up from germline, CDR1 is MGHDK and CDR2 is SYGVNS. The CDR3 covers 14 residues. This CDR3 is CASRTGLAGNEQFF. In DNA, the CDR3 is TGTGCCAGCAGGACGGGACTAGCGGGGAATGAGCAGTTCTTC.